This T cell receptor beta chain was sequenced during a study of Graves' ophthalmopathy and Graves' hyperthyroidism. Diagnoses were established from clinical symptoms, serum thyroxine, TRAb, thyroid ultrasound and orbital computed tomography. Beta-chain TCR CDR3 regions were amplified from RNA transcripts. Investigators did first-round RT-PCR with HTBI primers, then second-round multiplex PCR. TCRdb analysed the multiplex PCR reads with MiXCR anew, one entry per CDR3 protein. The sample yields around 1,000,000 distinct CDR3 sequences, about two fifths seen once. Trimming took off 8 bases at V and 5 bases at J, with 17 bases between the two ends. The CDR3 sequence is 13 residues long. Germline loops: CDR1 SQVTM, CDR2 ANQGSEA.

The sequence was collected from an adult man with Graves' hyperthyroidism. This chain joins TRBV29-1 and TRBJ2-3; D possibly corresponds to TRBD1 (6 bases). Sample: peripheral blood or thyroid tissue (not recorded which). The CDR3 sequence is CSIWTAAGDTQYF. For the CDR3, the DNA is TGCAGCATCTGGACAGCTGCGGGAGATACGCAGTATTTT.